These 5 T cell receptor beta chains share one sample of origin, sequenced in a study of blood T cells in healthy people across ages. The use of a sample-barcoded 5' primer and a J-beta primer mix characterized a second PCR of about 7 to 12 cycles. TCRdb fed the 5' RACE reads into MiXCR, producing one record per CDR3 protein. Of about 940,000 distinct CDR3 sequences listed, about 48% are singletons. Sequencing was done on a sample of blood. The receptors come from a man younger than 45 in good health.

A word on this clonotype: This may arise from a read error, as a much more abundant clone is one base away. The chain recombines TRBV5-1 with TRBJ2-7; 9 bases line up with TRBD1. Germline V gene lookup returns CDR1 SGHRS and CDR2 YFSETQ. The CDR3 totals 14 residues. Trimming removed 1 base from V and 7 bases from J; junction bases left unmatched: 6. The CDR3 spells CASSLTDRGDEQYF. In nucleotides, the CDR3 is TGCGCCAGCAGCTTGACGGACAGGGGCGATGAGCAGTACTTC.

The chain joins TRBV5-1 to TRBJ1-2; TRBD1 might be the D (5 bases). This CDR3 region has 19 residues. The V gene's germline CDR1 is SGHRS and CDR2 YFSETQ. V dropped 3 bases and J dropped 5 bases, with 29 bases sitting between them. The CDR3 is CASSYPAGTATGYTYGYTF. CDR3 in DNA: TGCGCCAGCAGCTACCCTGCTGGGACCGCCACGGGGTATACTTATGGCTACACCTTC.

CDR3 sequence (DNA): TGCAGTGCGCGGCCCCCTGAGGATGAGCAGTTCTTC. This codes for CSARPPEDEQFF. This chain uses TRBV20-1 with TRBJ2-1, with unresolved D. The CDR3 spans 12 residues. Germline V gene lookup returns CDR1 DFQATT and CDR2 SNEGSKA (reference sequence). V was shortened by 6 bases and J by 8 bases, with 14 bases between the two germline ends.

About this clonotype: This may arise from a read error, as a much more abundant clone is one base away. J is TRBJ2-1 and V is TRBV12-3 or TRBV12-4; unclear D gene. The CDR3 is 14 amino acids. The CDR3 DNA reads TGTGCCAGCAGCTTGGGCCACGGTAACAATGAGCAGTTATTC. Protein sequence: CASSLGHGNNEQLF.

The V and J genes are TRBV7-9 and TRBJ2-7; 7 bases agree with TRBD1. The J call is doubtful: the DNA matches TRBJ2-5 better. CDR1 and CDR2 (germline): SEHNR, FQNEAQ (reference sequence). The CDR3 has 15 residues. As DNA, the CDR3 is TGTGCCAGCAGCTTAGTGGGCCAGGGGGAAAAGACCCAGTACTTC. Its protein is CASSLVGQGEKTQYF.